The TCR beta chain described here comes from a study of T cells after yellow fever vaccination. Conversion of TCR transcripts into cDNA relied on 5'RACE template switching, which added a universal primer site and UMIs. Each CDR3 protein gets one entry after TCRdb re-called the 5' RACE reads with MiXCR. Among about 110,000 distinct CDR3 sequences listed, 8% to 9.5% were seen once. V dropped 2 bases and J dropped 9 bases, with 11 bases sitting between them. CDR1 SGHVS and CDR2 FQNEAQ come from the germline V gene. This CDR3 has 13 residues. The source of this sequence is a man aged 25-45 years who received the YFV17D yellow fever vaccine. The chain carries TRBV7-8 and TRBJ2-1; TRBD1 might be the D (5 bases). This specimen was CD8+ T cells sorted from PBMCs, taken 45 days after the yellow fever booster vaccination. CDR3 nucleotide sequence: TGTGCCAGCAGCTTAAGGGGTTTAGGTGAGCAGTTCTTC. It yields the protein CASSLRGLGEQFF.